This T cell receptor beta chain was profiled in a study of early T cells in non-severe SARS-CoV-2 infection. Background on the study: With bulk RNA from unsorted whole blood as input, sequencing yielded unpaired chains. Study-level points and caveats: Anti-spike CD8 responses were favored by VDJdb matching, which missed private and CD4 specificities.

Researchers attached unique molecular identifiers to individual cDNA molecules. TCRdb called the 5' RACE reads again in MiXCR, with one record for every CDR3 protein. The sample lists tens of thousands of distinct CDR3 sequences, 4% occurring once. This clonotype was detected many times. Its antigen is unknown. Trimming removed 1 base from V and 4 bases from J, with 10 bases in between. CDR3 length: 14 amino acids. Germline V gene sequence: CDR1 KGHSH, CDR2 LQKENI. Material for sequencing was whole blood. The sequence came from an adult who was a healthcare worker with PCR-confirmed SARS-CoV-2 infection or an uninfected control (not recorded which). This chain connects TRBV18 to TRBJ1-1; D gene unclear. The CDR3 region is CASSPQGRPTEAFF. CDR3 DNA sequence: TGTGCCAGCTCACCACAGGGCAGACCCACTGAAGCTTTCTTT.